This T cell receptor (beta chain) was sequenced during a study of shared clonotypes between healthy human individuals. This CDR3 region has 15 residues. The germline CDR1 and CDR2 sequences are MDHEN and SYDVKM. With 4 bases clipped from V and 1 base from J, the junction kept 3 bases outside the gene matches. Naive CD8 populations comprised CD45RO-negative cells positively selected for CCR7, excluding terminally differentiated effector memory CD45RA+ cells. The study's findings and limits: Clonotypes not shared had lower generation probabilities than those common to all four donors.

Points on this clone: As yet, its antigen is unknown.

Method: immunoSEQ multiplex PCR; TCRdb's copy keeps in-frame clones and lacks some. The sample has about 2.2 million clones; around 93% are singletons. The sequencing input was naive CD8+ T cells from PBMCs. The chain joins TRBV28 to TRBJ2-4; 8 bases are a match to TRBD1. The clonotype was recovered from a man aged 18 to 29 in good health. Some clones in this sample may be carry-over from other donors' samples. This chain's CDR3 is CASSSQGGAKNIQYF. CDR3 coding DNA: TGTGCCAGCAGTTCACAGGGGGGCGCCAAAAACATTCAGTACTTC.